This T cell receptor beta chain is drawn from a study of shared T cell receptors in the human thymus. Trimming cost V 8 bases and J 2 bases; bases outside gene matches: 5. The CDR3 extends over 14 amino acids. CDR1 and CDR2 from the germline V gene are SEHNR and FQNEAQ (reference sequence). Using immunoSEQ multiplex PCR, the repertoire was profiled, and TCRdb retains in-frame clones only, with some absent. The table lists approximately 490,000 clones, 75% to 80% of them singletons. The sample also formed part of further work on human thymus T cells. This second study says: Blood and thymic repertoires both appeared biased in V and J gene usage.

Sequences were obtained from thymocytes. This clonotype was obtained from a boy in the first two years of life with a congenital heart defect. The chain uses TRBV7-9 and TRBJ2-1, with 8 bases that match TRBD2. This CDR3 reads CASHAGGPYNEQFF. The CDR3 DNA is TGTGCCAGCCACGCGGGGGGCCCCTACAATGAGCAGTTCTTC.